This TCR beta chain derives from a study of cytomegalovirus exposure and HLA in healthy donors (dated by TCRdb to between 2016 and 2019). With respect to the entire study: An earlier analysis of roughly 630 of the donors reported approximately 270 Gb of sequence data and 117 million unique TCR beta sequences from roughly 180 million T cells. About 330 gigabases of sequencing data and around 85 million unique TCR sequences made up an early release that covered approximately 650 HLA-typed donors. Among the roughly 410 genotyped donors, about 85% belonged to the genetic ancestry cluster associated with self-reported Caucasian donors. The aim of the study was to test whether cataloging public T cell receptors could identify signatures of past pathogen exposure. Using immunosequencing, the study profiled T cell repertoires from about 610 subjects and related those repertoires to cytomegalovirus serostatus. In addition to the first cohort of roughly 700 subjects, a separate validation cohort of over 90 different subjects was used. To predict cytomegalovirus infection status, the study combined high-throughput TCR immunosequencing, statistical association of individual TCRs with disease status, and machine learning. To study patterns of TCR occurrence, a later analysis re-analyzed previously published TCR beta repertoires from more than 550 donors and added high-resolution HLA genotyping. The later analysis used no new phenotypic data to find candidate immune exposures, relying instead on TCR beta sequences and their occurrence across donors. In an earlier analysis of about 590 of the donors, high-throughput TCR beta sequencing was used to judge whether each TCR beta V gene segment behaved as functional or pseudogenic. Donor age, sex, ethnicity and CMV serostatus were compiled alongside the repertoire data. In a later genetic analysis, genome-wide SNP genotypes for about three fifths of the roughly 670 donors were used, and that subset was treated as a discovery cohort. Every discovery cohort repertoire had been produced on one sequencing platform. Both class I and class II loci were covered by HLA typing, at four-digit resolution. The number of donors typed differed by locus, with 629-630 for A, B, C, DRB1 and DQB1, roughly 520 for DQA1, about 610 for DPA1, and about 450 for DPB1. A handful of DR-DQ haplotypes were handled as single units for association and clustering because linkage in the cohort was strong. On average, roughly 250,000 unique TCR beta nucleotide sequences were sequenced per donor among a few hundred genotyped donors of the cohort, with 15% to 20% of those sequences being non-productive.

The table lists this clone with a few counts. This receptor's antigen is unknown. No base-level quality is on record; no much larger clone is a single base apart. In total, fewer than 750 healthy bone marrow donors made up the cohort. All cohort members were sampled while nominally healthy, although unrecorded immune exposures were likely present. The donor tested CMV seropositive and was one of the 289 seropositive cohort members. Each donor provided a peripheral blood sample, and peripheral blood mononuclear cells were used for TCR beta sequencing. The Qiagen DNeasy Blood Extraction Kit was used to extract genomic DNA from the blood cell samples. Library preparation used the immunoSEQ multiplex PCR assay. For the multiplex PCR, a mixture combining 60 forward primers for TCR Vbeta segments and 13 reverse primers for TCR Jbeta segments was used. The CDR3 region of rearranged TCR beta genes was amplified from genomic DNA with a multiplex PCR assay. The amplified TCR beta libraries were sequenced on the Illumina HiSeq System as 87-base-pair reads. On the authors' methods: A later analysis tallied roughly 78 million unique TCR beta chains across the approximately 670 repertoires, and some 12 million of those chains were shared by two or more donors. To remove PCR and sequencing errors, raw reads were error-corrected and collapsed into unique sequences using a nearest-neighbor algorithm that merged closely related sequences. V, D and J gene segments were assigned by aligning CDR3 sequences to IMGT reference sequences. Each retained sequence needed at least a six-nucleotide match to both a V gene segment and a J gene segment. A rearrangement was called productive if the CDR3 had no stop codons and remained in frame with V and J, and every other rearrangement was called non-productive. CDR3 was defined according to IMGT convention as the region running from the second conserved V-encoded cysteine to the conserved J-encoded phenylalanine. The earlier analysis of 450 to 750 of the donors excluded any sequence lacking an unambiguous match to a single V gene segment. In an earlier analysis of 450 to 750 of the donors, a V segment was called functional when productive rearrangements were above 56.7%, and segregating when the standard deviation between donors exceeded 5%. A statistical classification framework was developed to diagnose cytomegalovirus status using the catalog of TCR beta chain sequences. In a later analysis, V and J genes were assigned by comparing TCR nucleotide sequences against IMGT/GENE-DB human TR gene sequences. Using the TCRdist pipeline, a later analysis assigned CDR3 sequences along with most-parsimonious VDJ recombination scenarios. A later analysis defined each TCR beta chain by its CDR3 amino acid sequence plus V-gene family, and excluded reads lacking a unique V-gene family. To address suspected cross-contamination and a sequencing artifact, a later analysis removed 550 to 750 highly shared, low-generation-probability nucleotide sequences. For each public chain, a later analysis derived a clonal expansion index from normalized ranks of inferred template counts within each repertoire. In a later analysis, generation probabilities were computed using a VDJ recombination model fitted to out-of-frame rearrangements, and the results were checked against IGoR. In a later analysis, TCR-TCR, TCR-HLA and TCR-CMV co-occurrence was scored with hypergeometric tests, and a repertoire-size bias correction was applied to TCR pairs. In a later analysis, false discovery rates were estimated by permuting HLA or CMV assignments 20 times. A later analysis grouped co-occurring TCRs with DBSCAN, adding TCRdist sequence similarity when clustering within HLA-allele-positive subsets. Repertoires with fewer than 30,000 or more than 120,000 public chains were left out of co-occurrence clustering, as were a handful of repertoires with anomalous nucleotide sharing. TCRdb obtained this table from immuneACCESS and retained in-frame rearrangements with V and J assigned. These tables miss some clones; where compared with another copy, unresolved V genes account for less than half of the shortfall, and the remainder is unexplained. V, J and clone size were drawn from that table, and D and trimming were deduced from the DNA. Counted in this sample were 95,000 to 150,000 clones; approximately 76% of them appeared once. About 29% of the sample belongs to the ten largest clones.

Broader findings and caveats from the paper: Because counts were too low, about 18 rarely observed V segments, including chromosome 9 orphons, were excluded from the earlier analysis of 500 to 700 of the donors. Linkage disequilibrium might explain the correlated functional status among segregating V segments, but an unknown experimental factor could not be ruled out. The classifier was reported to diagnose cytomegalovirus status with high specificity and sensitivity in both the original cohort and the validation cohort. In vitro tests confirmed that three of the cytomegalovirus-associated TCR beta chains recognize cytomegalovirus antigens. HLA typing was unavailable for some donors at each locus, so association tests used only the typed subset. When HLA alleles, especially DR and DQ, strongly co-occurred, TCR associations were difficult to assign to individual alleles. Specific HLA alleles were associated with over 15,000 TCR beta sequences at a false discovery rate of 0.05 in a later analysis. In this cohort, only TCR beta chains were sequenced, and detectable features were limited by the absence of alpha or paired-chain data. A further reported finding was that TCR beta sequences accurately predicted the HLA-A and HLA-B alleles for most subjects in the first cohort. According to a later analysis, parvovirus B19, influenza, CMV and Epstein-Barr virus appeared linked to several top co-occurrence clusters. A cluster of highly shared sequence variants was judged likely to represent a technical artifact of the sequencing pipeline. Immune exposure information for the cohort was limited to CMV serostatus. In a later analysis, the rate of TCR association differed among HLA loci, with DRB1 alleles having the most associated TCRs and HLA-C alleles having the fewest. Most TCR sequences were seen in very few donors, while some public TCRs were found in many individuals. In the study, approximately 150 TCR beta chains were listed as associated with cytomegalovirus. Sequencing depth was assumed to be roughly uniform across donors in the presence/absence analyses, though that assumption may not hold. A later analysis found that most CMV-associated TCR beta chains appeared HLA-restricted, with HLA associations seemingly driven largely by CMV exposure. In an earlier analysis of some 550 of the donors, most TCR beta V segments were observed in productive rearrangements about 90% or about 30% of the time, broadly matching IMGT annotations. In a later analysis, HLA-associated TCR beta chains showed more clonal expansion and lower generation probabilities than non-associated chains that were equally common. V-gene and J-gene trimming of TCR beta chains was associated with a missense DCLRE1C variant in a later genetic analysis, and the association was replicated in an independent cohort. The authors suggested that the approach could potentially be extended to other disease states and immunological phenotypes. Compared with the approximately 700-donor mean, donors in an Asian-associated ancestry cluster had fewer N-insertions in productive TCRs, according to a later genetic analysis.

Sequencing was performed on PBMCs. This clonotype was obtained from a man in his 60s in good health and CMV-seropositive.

The DNA sequence is given as TGTGCCAGCAGCAAAGAGCCGGAGTTAATCGGAAACACCATATATTTT. The translation is CASSKEPELIGNTIYF. The chain is made from TRBV21-1 and TRBJ1-3. TRBV21-1 is designated a pseudogene. Counted from cysteine to phenylalanine, this CDR3 has 16 amino acids. The retained sequence is limited to the CDR3, 48 bases, with the frame set at the first base.